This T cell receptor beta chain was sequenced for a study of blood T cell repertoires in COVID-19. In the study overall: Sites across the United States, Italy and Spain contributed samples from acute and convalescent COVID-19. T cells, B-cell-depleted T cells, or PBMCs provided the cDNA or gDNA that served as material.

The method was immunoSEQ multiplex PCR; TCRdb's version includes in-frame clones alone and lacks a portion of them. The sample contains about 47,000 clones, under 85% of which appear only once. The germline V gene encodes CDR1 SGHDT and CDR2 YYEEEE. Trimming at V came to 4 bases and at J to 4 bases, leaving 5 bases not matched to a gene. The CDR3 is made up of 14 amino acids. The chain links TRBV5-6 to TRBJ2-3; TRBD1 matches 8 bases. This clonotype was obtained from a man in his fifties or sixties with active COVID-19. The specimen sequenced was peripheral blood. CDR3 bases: TGTGCCAGCAGCGGACGGACAGGGCCAGATACGCAGTATTTT. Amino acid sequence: CASSGRTGPDTQYF.